The sequence of this T cell receptor (beta chain) was determined in a study of T cells after yellow fever vaccination. General study findings and limits: Weaker overall, the secondary response nonetheless peaked faster (day 5 versus 15). Researchers cautioned that FACS-sorted repertoires could harbor abundant clonotypes contaminating from the bulk population.

TCR cDNA, made by 5'RACE template switching, carried an added universal primer site and UMIs. TCRdb re-called the 5' RACE reads with MiXCR, one entry per CDR3 protein. The sample includes more than 95,000 distinct CDR3 sequences, approximately 16% of them seen just once. The CDR3 is made up of 13 amino acids. From germline, CDR1 is MNHNS and CDR2 SASEGT. V gave up 4 bases and J gave up 1 base, with 7 bases separating them. This clonotype was counted ten times or more. The antigen remains unidentified. The specimen comprised CD8+ T cells sorted from PBMCs, sampled 5 days after the yellow fever booster vaccination. The chain joins TRBV6-1 to TRBJ1-1; TRBD1 might be the D (5 bases). The sequence derives from a man younger than 30 who received the YFV17D yellow fever vaccine. This CDR3 is CASSGQGNTEAFF. CDR3 coding DNA: TGTGCCAGCAGTGGTCAGGGGAACACTGAAGCTTTCTTT.